The clone carrying this T cell receptor beta chain was seen ten or more times. The sequenced patients had an expansion of CD8+CD57+ cells seen by flow cytometry. The diagnosis in all patients was severe acquired aplastic anemia. The data were obtained in a study of CD8+CD57+ T cells in acquired aplastic anemia. The V and J ends lost 0 bases and 4 bases respectively, with 10 bases between them. Per the germline V gene, CDR1 is LNHNV and CDR2 is YYDKDF (reference sequence). CDR3 length equals 15 residues. Template material for TCR beta VDJ and CDR3 profiling consisted of genomic DNA. Each CDR3 protein gets one entry after TCRdb re-called the reads with MiXCR. The sample has some 120,000 distinct CDR3 sequences; approximately 41% are singletons.

The chain employs TRBV15 and TRBJ1-5, with D unclear. The receptor was derived from a human donor with aplastic anemia. The specimen was sorted CD4+, CD8+, or CD8+CD57+ T cells (not recorded which) from PBMCs. CDR3 in amino acids: CATSREQSGNQPQHF. As DNA, the CDR3 is TGTGCCACCAGCAGAGAACAGTCCGGGAATCAGCCCCAGCATTTT.